This TCR beta chain appears in the sequencing data of a study of tumor-infiltrating lymphocytes in primary liver carcinoma. Whole-study context: Sequenced samples came back with roughly 3.65 to 8 million productive TCRbeta reads, and the counts looked alike across tissue types. Findings and caveats of the study: Tumor region pairs showed greater overlap than either tumor-adjacent or tumor-blood pairs did. Tumor top-250-clone fraction significantly exceeded that of blood (p = 0.039).

This CDR3 contains 13 residues. V was shortened by 5 bases and J by 1 base, with 8 bases between the two germline ends. Looked up from germline, CDR1 is SGDLS and CDR2 is YYNGEE. Total RNA (around 510 ng) served as template for TCR beta cDNA synthesis primed by a constant-region primer. Libraries covering TCR beta were generated through three nested multiplex PCR rounds (using a slightly modified ARM-PCR). The study ran its first two PCR rounds for roughly 11 cycles each, using TRBV1-TRBV30 forward primers and a C-beta reverse primer. Each CDR3 protein is one row after TCRdb ran MiXCR on the multiplex PCR reads. The sample has about 210,000 distinct CDR3 sequences; around four fifths are singletons. To note about this clonotype: What it binds is not known. Since a much larger clone is just one base distant, this may be a read error.

From 20-30 mg of unsorted bulk tissue, DNA and RNA were co-extracted together. With chronic HBV infection, the patients were also treatment-naive. The gene calls are TRBV9 and TRBJ2-3; D not resolved. Sequencing used tumor tissue from primary liver carcinoma. The TCR originated in a man aged 35 to 55 with primary liver carcinoma and hepatitis B virus infection. This CDR3 reads CASRGKGTDTQYF. The CDR3 coding sequence is TGTGCCAGCAGAGGGAAGGGCACAGATACGCAGTATTTT.